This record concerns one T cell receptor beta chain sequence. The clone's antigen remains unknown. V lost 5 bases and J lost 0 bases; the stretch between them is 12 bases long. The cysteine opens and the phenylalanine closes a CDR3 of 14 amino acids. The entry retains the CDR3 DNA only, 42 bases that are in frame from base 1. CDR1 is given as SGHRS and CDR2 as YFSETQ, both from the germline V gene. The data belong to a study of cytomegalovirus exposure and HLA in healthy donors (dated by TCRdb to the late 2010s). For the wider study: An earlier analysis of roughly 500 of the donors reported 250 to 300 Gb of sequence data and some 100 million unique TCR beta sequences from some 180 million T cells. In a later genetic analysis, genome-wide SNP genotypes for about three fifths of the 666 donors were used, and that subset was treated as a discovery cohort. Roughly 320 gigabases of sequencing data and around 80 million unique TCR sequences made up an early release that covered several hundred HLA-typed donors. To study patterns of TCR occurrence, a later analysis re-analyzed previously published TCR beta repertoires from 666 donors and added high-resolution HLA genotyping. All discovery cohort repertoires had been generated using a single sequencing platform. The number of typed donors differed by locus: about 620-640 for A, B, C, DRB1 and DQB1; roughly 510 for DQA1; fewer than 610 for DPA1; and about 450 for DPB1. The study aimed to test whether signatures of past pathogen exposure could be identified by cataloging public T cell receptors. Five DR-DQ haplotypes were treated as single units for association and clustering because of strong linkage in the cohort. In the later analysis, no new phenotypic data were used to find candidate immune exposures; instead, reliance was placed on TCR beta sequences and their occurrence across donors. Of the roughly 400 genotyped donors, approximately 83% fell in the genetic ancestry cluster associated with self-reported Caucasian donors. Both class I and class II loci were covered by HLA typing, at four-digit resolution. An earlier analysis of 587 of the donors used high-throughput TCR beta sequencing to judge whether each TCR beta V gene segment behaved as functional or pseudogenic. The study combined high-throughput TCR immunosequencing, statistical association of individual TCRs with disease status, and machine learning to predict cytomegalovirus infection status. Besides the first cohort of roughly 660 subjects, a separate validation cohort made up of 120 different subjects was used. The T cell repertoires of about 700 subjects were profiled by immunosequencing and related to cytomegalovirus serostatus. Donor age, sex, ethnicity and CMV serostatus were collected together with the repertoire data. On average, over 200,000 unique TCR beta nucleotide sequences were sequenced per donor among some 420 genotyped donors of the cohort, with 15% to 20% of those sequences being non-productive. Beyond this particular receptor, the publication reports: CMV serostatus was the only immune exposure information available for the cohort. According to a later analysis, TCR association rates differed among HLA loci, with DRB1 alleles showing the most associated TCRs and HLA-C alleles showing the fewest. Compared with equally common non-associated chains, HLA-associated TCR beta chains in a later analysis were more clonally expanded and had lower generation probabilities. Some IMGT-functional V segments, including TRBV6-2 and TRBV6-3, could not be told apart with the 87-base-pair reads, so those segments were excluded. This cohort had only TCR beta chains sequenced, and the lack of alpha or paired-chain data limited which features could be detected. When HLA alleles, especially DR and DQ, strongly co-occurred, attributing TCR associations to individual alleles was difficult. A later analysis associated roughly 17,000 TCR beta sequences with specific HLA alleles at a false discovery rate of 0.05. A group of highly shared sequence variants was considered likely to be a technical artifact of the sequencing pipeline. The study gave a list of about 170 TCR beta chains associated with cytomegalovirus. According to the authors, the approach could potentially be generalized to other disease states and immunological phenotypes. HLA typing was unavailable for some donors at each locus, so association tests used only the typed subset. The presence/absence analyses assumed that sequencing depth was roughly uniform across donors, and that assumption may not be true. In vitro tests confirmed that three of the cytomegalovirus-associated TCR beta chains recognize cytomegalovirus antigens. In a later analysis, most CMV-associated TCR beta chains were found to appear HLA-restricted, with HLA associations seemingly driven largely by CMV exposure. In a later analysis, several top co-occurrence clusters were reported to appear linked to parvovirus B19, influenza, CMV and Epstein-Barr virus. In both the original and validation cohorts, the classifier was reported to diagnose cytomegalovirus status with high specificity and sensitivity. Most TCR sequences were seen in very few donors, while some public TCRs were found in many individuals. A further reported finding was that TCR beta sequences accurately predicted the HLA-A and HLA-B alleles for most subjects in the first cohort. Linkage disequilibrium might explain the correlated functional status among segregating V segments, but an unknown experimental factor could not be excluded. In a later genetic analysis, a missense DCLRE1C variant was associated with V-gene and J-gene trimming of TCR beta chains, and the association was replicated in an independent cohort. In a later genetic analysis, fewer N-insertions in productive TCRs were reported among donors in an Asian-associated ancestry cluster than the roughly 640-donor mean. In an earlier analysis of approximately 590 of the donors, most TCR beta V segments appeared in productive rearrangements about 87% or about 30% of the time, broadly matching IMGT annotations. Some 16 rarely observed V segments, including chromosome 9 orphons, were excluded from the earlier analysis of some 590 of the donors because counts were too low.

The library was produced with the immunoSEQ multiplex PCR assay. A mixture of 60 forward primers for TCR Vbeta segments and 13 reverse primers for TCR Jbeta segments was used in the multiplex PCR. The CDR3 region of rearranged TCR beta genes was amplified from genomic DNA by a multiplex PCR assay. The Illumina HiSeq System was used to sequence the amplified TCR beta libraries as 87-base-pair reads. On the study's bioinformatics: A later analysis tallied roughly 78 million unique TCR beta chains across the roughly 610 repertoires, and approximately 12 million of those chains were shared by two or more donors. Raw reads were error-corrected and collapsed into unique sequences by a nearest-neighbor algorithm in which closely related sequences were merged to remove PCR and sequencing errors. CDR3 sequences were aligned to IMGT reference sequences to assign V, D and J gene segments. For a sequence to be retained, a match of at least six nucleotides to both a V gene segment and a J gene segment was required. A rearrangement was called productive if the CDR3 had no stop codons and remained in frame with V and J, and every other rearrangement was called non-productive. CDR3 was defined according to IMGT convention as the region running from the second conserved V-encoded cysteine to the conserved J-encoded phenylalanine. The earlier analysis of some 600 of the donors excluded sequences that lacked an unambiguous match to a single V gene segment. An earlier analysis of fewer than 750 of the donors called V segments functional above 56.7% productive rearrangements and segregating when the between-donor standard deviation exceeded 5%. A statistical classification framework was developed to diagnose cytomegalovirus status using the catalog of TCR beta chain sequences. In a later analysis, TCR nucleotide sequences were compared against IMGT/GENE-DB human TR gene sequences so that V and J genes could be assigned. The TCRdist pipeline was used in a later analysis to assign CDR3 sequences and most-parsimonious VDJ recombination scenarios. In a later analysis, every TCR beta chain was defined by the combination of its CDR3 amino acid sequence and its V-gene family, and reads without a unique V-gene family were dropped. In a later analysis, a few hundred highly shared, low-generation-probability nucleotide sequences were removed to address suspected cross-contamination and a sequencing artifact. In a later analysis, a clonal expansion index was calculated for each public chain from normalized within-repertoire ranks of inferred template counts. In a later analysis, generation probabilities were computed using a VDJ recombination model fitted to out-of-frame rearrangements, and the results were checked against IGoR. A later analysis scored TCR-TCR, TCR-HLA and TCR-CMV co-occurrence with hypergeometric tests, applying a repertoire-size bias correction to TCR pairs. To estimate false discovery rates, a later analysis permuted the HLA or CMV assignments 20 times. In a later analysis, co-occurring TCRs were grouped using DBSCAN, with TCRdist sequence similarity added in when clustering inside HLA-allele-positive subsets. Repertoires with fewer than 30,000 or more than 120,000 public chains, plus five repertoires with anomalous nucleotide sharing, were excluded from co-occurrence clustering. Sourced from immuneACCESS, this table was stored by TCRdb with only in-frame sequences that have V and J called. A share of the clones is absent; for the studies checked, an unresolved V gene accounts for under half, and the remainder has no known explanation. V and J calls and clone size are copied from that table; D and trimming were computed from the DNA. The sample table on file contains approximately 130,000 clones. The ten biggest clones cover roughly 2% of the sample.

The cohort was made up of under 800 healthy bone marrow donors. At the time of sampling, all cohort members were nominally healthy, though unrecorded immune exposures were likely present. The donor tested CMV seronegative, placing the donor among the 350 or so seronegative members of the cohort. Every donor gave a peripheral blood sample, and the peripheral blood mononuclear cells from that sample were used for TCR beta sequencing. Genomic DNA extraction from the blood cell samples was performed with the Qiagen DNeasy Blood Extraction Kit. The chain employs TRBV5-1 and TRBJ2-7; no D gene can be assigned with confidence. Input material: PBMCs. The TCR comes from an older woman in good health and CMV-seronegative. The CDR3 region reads CASSYSSASYEQYF. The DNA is TGCGCCAGCAGTTACTCAAGCGCCTCCTACGAGCAGTACTTC.